This TCR beta chain was profiled in a study of T cell responses to AZD1222 COVID-19 vaccine (dated by TCRdb to the early 2020s). For the study in its entirety: TCR sequencing was performed for over 230 trial participants, of whom some 200 were given two doses of AZD1222 and around 26 were given two doses of MenACWY control vaccine. Trial participants were enrolled by age into subgroups of 18-55, 56-69 and 70-plus years, and around 140, 26 and 57 TCR-sequenced participants, respectively, were included in these subgroups.

On the study overall, not on this receptor specifically: Epitopes outside the regions mutated in the B.1.351 and B.1.1.7 variants were reportedly recognized by nearly half of the unique spike-specific TCRs. Participants were mostly white British and included more females than males, and it was suggested by the authors that clonal diversity may have been underestimated. Only five to seven AZD1222 recipients were SARS-CoV-2 seropositive at baseline, limiting conclusions about previously exposed vaccinees. Because no samples from the day 14 peak response were available, repertoires could be characterized only after the peak T cell response. In the small 56-69-year group, the increase in depth fell short of significance, most likely because of low power. After two AZD1222 doses, both the breadth and the depth of spike-specific TCRs were significantly higher than at day 0 and than in MenACWY recipients. CD4 TCRs associated with the vaccine covered the entire spike protein, and the dominant responses were in regions 160-218 and 743-854.

This sample's time point label indicates: about 28 days (+/-7) after the second vaccine dose. AZD1222 recipients with second doses at about 4 weeks or about 12 weeks were pooled, because spike-specific TCR depth and breadth did not differ between schedules. Vaccinee samples were obtained from the UK trials COV001 and COV002, which included a single-blind randomized controlled phase 2/3 trial of AZD1222 (ChAdOx1 nCoV-19) in healthy adults. For TCRbeta chain sequencing, PBMC samples were collected from trial participants at day 0 and at day 28 after the second dose. The CDR3 sequence holds 16 residues, the cysteine and phenylalanine included. Of all the DNA, just the CDR3 is kept, 48 bases in frame from base 1. V ends up 4 bases short and J 1 base short, with an unmatched junction base count of 4. CDR1 and CDR2, looked up from the germline V gene, are SNHLY and FYNNEI. The CDR3 regions of human TCRbeta chains were subjected to immunosequencing. In the source study's methods: TCRs in the repertoires were matched against a reference library of SARS-CoV-2-specific TCRs that had been generated with the MIRA antigen-specificity platform. Breadth meant the fraction of unique TCRs that were SARS-CoV-2-associated, whereas depth meant the fraction of total T cells that were SARS-CoV-2-associated. Each spike-specific TCR was assigned to its reactive spike region and to a CD4 or CD8 class using the MIRA data. Log10-transformed breadth and depth values were compared by one-way ANOVA with Sidak's multiple comparisons tests. This is the immuneACCESS table as TCRdb keeps it, with only in-frame sequences that have V and J called. A part of the clones is gone; compared with another copy, unresolved V genes explain less than half, and the rest is unexplained. The D gene and trimming were derived from the DNA, and the V and J assignments and clone size from that table. In all, the sample holds fewer than 120,000 clones, and 85% to 90% of those were seen once. The top ten constitute around 14% of the sample.

This clone was seen more than once but under ten times. It lacks a known antigen. Base qualities are not recorded, but no much larger clone differs from it by a single base. The sequences come from peripheral blood, collected 28 days after the second AZD1222 dose. The rearranged segments are TRBV2 and TRBJ1-5; TRBD1 fits 10 bases in the junction. This clonotype was sampled from an adult who received the AZD1222 COVID-19 vaccine. The CDR3 reads as follows: CASSGTGGPSNQPQHF. The sequenced DNA: TGTGCCAGCAGTGGGACAGGGGGTCCGAGCAATCAGCCCCAGCATTTT. Where the CDR3 stops, the reference TRBV2 and TRBJ1-5 genes take over; the full variable domain is EPEVTQTPSHQVTQMGQEVILRCVPISNHLYFYWYRQILGQKVEFLVSFYNNEISEKSEIFDDQFSVERPDGSNFTLKIRSTKLEDSAMYFCASSGTGGPSNQPQHFGDGTRLSIL.